The entry that follows covers one T cell receptor (beta chain) sequence. Antigen unknown. This entry comes from a study of T cells after yellow fever vaccination. Study background: Libraries from low-cell-number fractions were prepared with the SMART-Seq v4 Ultra Low Input RNA kit.

Study-wide findings and caveats: The secondary response peaked faster, at day 5 versus 15, but was weaker.

Researchers made TCR cDNA using 5'RACE template switching, and this step added a universal primer site and UMIs. TCRdb reprocessed the 5' RACE reads via MiXCR and lists one record per CDR3 protein. The sample carries 450,000 to 650,000 distinct CDR3 sequences, around an eighth recorded once. The CDR3 consists of 14 residues. After removal of 8 bases from V and 2 bases from J, the junction contained 2 bases not matched to a gene. V usage is TRBV12-3 or TRBV12-4 and J usage is TRBJ2-1, with 11 bases lining up with TRBD2. Sequencing used PBMCs, obtained on the day of the yellow fever booster vaccination. The clonotype comes from a man under 40 who received the YFV17D yellow fever vaccine. DNA of the CDR3: TGTGCCAGCGGGACTAGCGGAACCTACAATGAGCAGTTCTTC. Amino acid sequence: CASGTSGTYNEQFF.